This T cell receptor beta chain was captured by sequencing in a study of technical replicates of blood from a handful of donors. The CDR3 runs to 15 residues. The V gene's germline CDR1 is SQVTM and CDR2 ANQGSEA. V was clipped by 0 bases and J by 4 bases, with 14 bases between them. The data were produced by immunoSEQ multiplex PCR, yet TCRdb's version contains in-frame clones alone and is incomplete. The sample consists of about 76,000 clones, about 91% of them appearing once. The chain carries TRBV29-1 and TRBJ2-3, with D tentatively TRBD1 (5 bases). Sequenced material: T cells isolated from PBMCs. This TCR derives from a human donor in good health. CDR3 loop: CSVEDPGTGPDTQYF. CDR3 DNA: TGCAGCGTTGAAGATCCAGGAACAGGCCCAGATACGCAGTATTTT.